The 14 T cell receptor beta chains listed next were all sequenced from one sample in a study of blood T cell repertoires in COVID-19. Assay used: immunoSEQ multiplex PCR; TCRdb lists only in-frame clones, some missing. The repertoire consists of fewer than 110,000 clones, with 85% to 95% occurring once and the leading ten covering around 5.8%. Sequenced sample: peripheral blood. These receptors originate from a man between 50 and 59 years old with active COVID-19.

V and J are TRBV28 and TRBJ1-2; D is unclear. The CDR3 has 16 amino acids. The germline CDR1 and CDR2 sequences are MDHEN and SYDVKM. Trimming stripped 5 bases from V and 7 bases from J, with 23 bases between. In DNA form, the CDR3 reads TGTGCCAGCAGTAAAGTAGTTATAGGGAGGCCGTTTGGCTACACCTTC. Encoded protein: CASSKVVIGRPFGYTF.

The chain joins TRBV4-2 to TRBJ1-4; D is possibly TRBD1 (5 bases). The CDR3 length is 19 residues. CDR1 and CDR2 (germline): LGHNA, YNFKEQ. Trimming took off 1 base at V and 0 bases at J, with 18 bases between the two ends. This chain's CDR3 is CASSQGVTAGGATNEKLFF. Written as DNA, the CDR3 is TGTGCCAGCAGCCAAGGGGTGACAGCGGGGGGGGCAACTAATGAAAAACTGTTTTTT.

The chain joins TRBV9 to TRBJ2-1; 10 nucleotides agree with TRBD2. The ends lost 0 bases at V and 7 bases at J; junction bases unmatched: 10. The V gene's germline CDR1 is SGDLS and CDR2 YYNGEE. The CDR3 is 17 amino acids. CDR3 in DNA: TGTGCCAGCAGCGTAGCCCCAGCGGGAGGGCTATCTAATGAGCAGTTCTTC. Translating it yields CASSVAPAGGLSNEQFF.

The V and J genes are TRBV28 and TRBJ2-6; maybe TRBD2 (5 bases). The CDR3 has 18 amino acids. Deletions cut 6 bases from V and 0 bases from J, with 18 bases between. Germline V CDR1 and CDR2: MDHEN, SYDVKM. Here the CDR3 reads CASSTSRRGSSGANVLTF. The CDR3 bases are TGTGCCAGCAGCACTTCCCGTCGGGGTAGCTCTGGGGCCAACGTCCTGACTTTC.

V and J are TRBV11-2 and TRBJ2-3; 7 nucleotides match TRBD1. CDR3 size: 16 residues. V lost 5 bases to trimming and J lost 5 bases; unmatched junction nucleotides: 13. The germline V gene has CDR1 SGHAT and CDR2 FQNNGV. DNA for the CDR3: TGTGCCAGCAGCCCGAGGGACAGTGGATATGGAGATACGCAGTATTTT. Encoded protein: CASSPRDSGYGDTQYF.

This clone has only a few counts. The chain combines TRBV28 with TRBJ2-7; 7 bases fit TRBD1. From germline, CDR1 is MDHEN and CDR2 SYDVKM. The CDR3 is 14 amino acids. The V segment lost 3 bases and the J segment 4 bases; nucleotides outside the gene matches: 6. CDR3 sequence reads: CASSLTGQLYEQYF. In nucleotides, the CDR3 is TGTGCCAGCAGTTTGACAGGGCAGTTATACGAGCAGTACTTC. The whole variable domain, filled in from reference TRBV28 and TRBJ2-7, reads DVKVTQSSRYLVKRTGEKVFLECVQDMDHENMFWYRQDPGLGLRLIYFSYDVKMKEKGDIPEGYSVSREKKERFSLILESASTNQTSMYLCASSLTGQLYEQYFGPGTRLTVT.

The rearrangement uses TRBV28 and TRBJ1-1, with 10 bases lining up with TRBD1. The V segment lost 6 bases and the J segment 4 bases; nucleotides outside the gene matches: 8. CDR1 is MDHEN and CDR2 is SYDVKM in the germline V gene. This CDR3 has 15 amino acids. The CDR3 loop reads CASRPRQGAVTEAFF. DNA of the CDR3: TGTGCCAGCAGGCCACGACAGGGGGCGGTCACTGAAGCTTTCTTT.

Of note for this clone: The sample contains more than one DNA sequence encoding this CDR3. This rearrangement joins TRBV7-2 to TRBJ2-7; D not resolved. CDR3 length equals 12 residues. Germline-derived CDR1 and CDR2 are SGHTA and FQGNSA. Trimming took 2 bases from V and 3 from J, leaving 5 bases between them. CDR3 region: CASSLNSYEQYF. The CDR3 DNA reads TGTGCCAGCAGCTTAAACAGCTACGAGCAGTACTTC.

The chain carries TRBV28 and TRBJ1-2; maybe TRBD1 (6 bases). The CDR3 contains 15 residues. The germline V gene has CDR1 MDHEN and CDR2 SYDVKM. Trimming took 3 bases from V and 0 from J, leaving 11 bases between them. The CDR3 DNA is TGTGCCAGCAGTTTGGGGGCCTCTTCTAACTATGGCTACACCTTC. This sequence encodes CASSLGASSNYGYTF.

V is TRBV5-1 and J is TRBJ2-3; the D is unclear. Germline CDR1 reads SGHRS; CDR2 reads YFSETQ. Between the trimmed V and J ends, which lost 0 bases and 6 bases, there was a span of 20 bases. CDR3 length: 17 residues. CDR3 protein: CASSLEGRRPDGDTQYF. The CDR3 DNA is TGCGCCAGCAGCTTGGAAGGTAGGCGGCCAGACGGTGATACGCAGTATTTT.

The rearrangement links TRBV19 to TRBJ2-1; D might be TRBD2 (7 bases). CDR1 is LNHDA and CDR2 is SQIVND in the germline V gene (reference sequence). Trimming left V 5 bases short and J 4 bases short, with 21 bases between. The CDR3 runs 17 residues. As DNA, the CDR3 is TGTGCCAGTAGTCCACTTGGGGGCGGGAGAGCGTACAATGAGCAGTTCTTC. The encoded protein is CASSPLGGGRAYNEQFF.

The V call is TRBV7-3, the J call TRBJ1-1; possible D gene TRBD1, 6 bases. There are 13 residues in the CDR3. Germline V lookup: CDR1 SGHTA, CDR2 FQGTGA. Trimming pared 1 base from V and 7 bases from J, leaving 10 bases between. The CDR3 bases are TGTGCCAGCAGCTTAAAGGGGGATAATGAAGCTTTCTTT. Its protein product is CASSLKGDNEAFF.

This clone was picked up one time. This sequence joins TRBV4-1 and TRBJ2-5; the D is unclear. Deletions cut 1 base from V and 2 bases from J, with 8 bases between. The CDR3 has 14 residues. Germline V lookup: CDR1 MGHRA, CDR2 YSYEKL. The CDR3 DNA reads as TGCGCCAGCAGCCAAGGTTCCAGTCAAGAGACCCAGTACTTC. Its protein is CASSQGSSQETQYF.

The gene calls are TRBV5-4 and TRBJ1-3; 8 nucleotides agree with TRBD1. The junction had 4 bases not matched to a gene; V was cut back by 3 bases and J by 2 bases. Germline lookup yields CDR1 SGHNT and CDR2 YYREEE (reference sequence). The CDR3 length is 15 residues. The CDR3 DNA is TGTGCCAGCAGCTCCCCGGGACAGGCTGGAAACACCATATATTTT. It is translated as CASSSPGQAGNTIYF.